What follows describes a single TCR beta chain. Its matching antigen is unknown. The entry originates in a study of CD8+CD57+ T cells in acquired aplastic anemia. Genomic DNA constituted the template upon which TCR beta VDJ and CDR3 profiling was performed. MiXCR was run by TCRdb on the reads, yielding one entry per CDR3 protein. The data contain 90,000 to 150,000 distinct CDR3 sequences, 50% to 70% of them singletons. Previously, flow cytometry had revealed CD8+CD57+ cell expansion in the patients chosen for sequencing. Points from the study as a whole: Controls did not differ significantly from patients in CD8+ Simpson's diversity.

Sequenced material: sorted CD4+, CD8+, or CD8+CD57+ T cells (not recorded which) from PBMCs. This receptor was identified in a human donor with aplastic anemia.

The CDR3 DNA sequence: TGTGCCAGCGCGACCGGGACTACCATAGATGAGCAGTACTTC. Translated: CASATGTTIDEQYF. This sequence joins TRBV9 and TRBJ2-7; TRBD2 aligns across 7 bases. The V gene's germline CDR1 is SGDLS and CDR2 YYNGEE. The J segment lost 7 bases and the V segment lost 7 bases, leaving 14 bases of the junction unmatched. The CDR3 covers 14 residues.